The 21 T cell receptor beta chains given below trace back to one sample, sequenced in a study of blood T cells in healthy people across ages (dated by TCRdb to 2014 to 2015). Receptor libraries were prepared by 5' RACE. The data were produced on an Illumina HiSeq 2500. A second roughly 6 to 12 cycle PCR used a sample-barcoded 5' primer and a J-beta primer mix. TCRdb reanalyzed the raw reads on its own, using fastp at Q25 for trimming and MiXCR for clone calling, and kept in-frame beta chains. Under each unique CDR3 protein, matching rows form one entry showing the most common genes and DNA. The sample records more than 1.4 million distinct CDR3 sequences, approximately 42% of which are singletons. Of the sample, around 8% is held by the ten largest clones. The sequencing input was blood. The source is a woman under 30 in good health.

This clonotype was detected only a few times. The rearrangement links TRBV4-2 to TRBJ2-1; 11 nucleotides line up with TRBD2. This CDR3 spans 19 amino acids. V lost 6 bases, J lost 9 bases, and 22 bases stayed unmatched. The V gene's germline CDR1 is LGHNA and CDR2 YNFKEQ. CDR3 sequence (DNA): TGTGCCAGCAGTCAAAGTGACACCTCGATAGCGGGAGGGCCAAGTGAGCAGTTCTTC. Protein: CASSQSDTSIAGGPSEQFF.

V is TRBV7-6 and J is TRBJ2-7, with 8 bases matching TRBD2. Germline CDR1 SGHVS, CDR2 FNYEAQ. The CDR3 consists of 18 residues. V dropped 0 bases and J dropped 3; count of bases not matched to a gene: 13. The CDR3 loop reads CASSLAAGVAGSNYEQYF. DNA of the CDR3: TGTGCCAGCAGCTTAGCCGCTGGCGTAGCGGGATCGAACTACGAGCAGTACTTC. The full variable domain, with the rest looked up from reference TRBV7-6 and TRBJ2-7, is GAGVSQSPRYKVTKRGQDVALRCDPISGHVSLYWYRQALGQGPEFLTYFNYEAQQDKSGLPNDRFSAERPEGSISTLTIQRTEQRDSAMYRCASSLAAGVAGSNYEQYFGPGTRLTVT.

This clonotype was detected once. V gene TRBV11-2 combines with J gene TRBJ2-2; tentatively, D is TRBD1 or TRBD2 (5 bases each). CDR3 size: 14 residues. Germline V CDR1 and CDR2: SGHAT, FQNNGV. V was shortened by 1 base and J by 8 bases, with 11 bases between the two germline ends. The chain's CDR3 is CASSLGDVAGELFF. CDR3 nucleotides: TGTGCCAGCAGCTTAGGGGACGTGGCAGGGGAGCTGTTTTTT.

The genes are TRBV12-3 or TRBV12-4 and TRBJ2-1, with 10 bases matching TRBD2. J was trimmed by 2 bases and V by 10 bases; bases with no gene match: 5. There are 14 residues in the CDR3. This CDR3 reads CATGSGGAYNEQFF. CDR3 nucleotides: TGTGCCACCGGAAGCGGGGGGGCCTACAATGAGCAGTTCTTC.

This chain joins TRBV3-1 and TRBJ1-4, with a tentative D call TRBD1 (5 bases). Trimming cost V 0 bases and J 10 bases, with 12 bases left between them. CDR1 LGHDT and CDR2 YNNKEL come from the germline V gene (reference sequence). This CDR3 is built from 14 residues. CDR3 bases: TGTGCCAGCAGCCAAGAAGGAGGTGGGGGAAAACTGTTTTTT. Encoded protein: CASSQEGGGGKLFF.

The V call is TRBV12-3 or TRBV12-4, the J call TRBJ2-4; D is uncertain. The CDR3 consists of 14 residues. V was trimmed by 6 bases and J by 2 bases, leaving 11 bases between them. The CDR3, as DNA: TGTGCCAGCAGGGGTGCGCGAACCAAAAACATTCAGTACTTC. This encodes CASRGARTKNIQYF.

The chain uses TRBV29-1 and TRBJ2-7; 8 bases agree with TRBD1. CDR1 and CDR2 (germline): SQVTM, ANQGSEA. The CDR3 contains 15 residues. V shed 7 bases, J shed 4 bases, and the junction held 15 bases outside the gene matches. The CDR3 spells CSAEAPDRESYEQYF. CDR3 DNA sequence: TGCAGCGCCGAAGCCCCGGACAGGGAATCTTACGAGCAGTACTTC.

This clonotype was detected many times. This chain uses TRBV28 with TRBJ2-4, with D tentatively TRBD1 or TRBD2 (5 bases each). V was pared by 2 bases and J by 0 bases, with 8 bases between. This CDR3 region has 15 residues. Germline CDR1 reads MDHEN; CDR2 reads SYDVKM. The CDR3 DNA reads TGTGCCAGCAGTTTACCCGGGACAGCCAAAAACATTCAGTACTTC. Translated: CASSLPGTAKNIQYF. Complete variable domain (other parts from reference TRBV28 and TRBJ2-4): DVKVTQSSRYLVKRTGEKVFLECVQDMDHENMFWYRQDPGLGLRLIYFSYDVKMKEKGDIPEGYSVSREKKERFSLILESASTNQTSMYLCASSLPGTAKNIQYFGAGTRLSVL.

The chain links TRBV4-1 to TRBJ1-1; 7 bases fit TRBD1. Germline assignment: CDR1 MGHRA and CDR2 YSYEKL. V lost 3 bases, J lost 2 bases, and 15 bases stayed unmatched. This CDR3 has 18 residues. The CDR3 coding sequence is TGCGCCAGCAGCCATTTGCCGTCGATTGGGACAGATAACACTGAAGCTTTCTTT. Its translation is CASSHLPSIGTDNTEAFF.

V is TRBV6-1 and J is TRBJ1-2, with 8 nucleotides matching TRBD1. Trimming cost V 2 bases and J 2 bases; bases outside gene matches: 4. This CDR3 has 15 residues. The germline V gene has CDR1 MNHNS and CDR2 SASEGT. CDR3 residues: CASSEQGARNYGYTF. CDR3 nucleotide sequence: TGTGCCAGCAGTGAACAGGGGGCTAGGAACTATGGCTACACCTTC.

V gene TRBV9 combines with J gene TRBJ2-1; 8 positions agree with TRBD2. The DNA end is a closer match to TRBJ2-7, so the J assignment may be wrong. CDR3 length equals 15 residues. CDR1 is SGDLS, CDR2 YYNGEE, per germline. In DNA, the CDR3 is TGTGCCAGCAACCCGGGACTAGGATCCTACAATGAGCAGTACTTC. Residues: CASNPGLGSYNEQYF.

The sample holds many counts of this clonotype. V is TRBV6-1 and J is TRBJ1-2, with D unresolved. Germline V CDR1 and CDR2: MNHNS, SASEGT. The CDR3 spans 11 residues. The V gene lost 5 bases and the J gene lost 5 bases, with 6 bases spanning the gap. CDR3 DNA: TGTGCCAGCAGTCTTATTTATGGCTACACCTTC. This encodes CASSLIYGYTF.

CDR3 sequence (DNA): TGCAGTGCTAATACAGGGTGGGATGGCTACACCTTC. Protein sequence: CSANTGWDGYTF. This rearrangement joins TRBV20-1 to TRBJ1-2; a weak D match, TRBD1 (6 bases). Looked up from germline, CDR1 is DFQATT and CDR2 is SNEGSKA (reference sequence). V lost 4 bases, J lost 6 bases, and 12 bases lay in between. The CDR3 is made up of 12 amino acids.

This clonotype has just a few counts. This rearrangement joins TRBV6-2 or TRBV6-3 to TRBJ2-5; D might be TRBD2 (5 bases). Trimming took off 2 bases at V and 4 bases at J, with 8 bases between the two ends. Germline V CDR1 and CDR2: MNHEY, SVGEGT. The CDR3 spans 13 residues. The CDR3 nucleotides are TGTGCCAGCAGTTACACGGGGAGAGAGACCCAGTACTTC. This sequence encodes CASSYTGRETQYF.

The rearrangement uses TRBV6-5 and TRBJ1-1, with D possibly TRBD1 on 6 matching bases. Between the trimmed V and J ends, which lost 0 bases and 7 bases, there was a span of 24 bases. From germline, CDR1 is MNHEY and CDR2 SVGAGI. This CDR3 is built from 18 residues. Here the CDR3 DNA reads TGTGCCAGCAGTTACTCGATTGGGGGGCCCGGGGAGCTAGGTGAAGCTTTCTTT. Its protein product is CASSYSIGGPGELGEAFF.

The table lists this clonotype with a few counts. The gene calls are TRBV6-1 and TRBJ1-4; D unclear. The V gene lost 5 bases and the J gene lost 4 bases, with 17 bases spanning the gap. The CDR3 has 16 residues. The germline V gene has CDR1 MNHNS and CDR2 SASEGT. CDR3 nucleotide sequence: TGTGCCAGCAGTCCCCAGATGGGCGGGATTAATGAAAAACTGTTTTTT. It encodes CASSPQMGGINEKLFF.

The chain recombines TRBV21-1 with TRBJ1-5; TRBD1 reflects the table's D call only, with no check against the DNA. TRBV21-1 is classified as a pseudogene. This CDR3 is built from 16 residues. This CDR3 reads CASSPPRDVSNQPQHF. The CDR3 nucleotides are TGTGCCAGCAGCCCCCCCCGGGACGTTAGCAATCAGCCCCAGCATTTT.

The V gene is TRBV10-1, the J gene TRBJ2-7; no clear D gene. The CDR3 runs 15 residues. V lost 0 bases, J lost 2 bases, and 11 bases lay in between. Germline CDR1 is WNHNN and CDR2 is SYGVQD (reference sequence). The CDR3 region is CASSESTRPPYEQYF. In DNA form, the CDR3 reads TGCGCCAGCAGTGAGTCGACTCGACCCCCCTACGAGCAGTACTTC.

The chain carries TRBV20-1 and TRBJ1-1; 8 nucleotides match TRBD1. Germline V gene sequence: CDR1 DFQATT, CDR2 SNEGSKA (reference sequence). The junction had 25 bases not matched to a gene; V was cut back by 7 bases and J by 0 bases. The length of the CDR3 is 20 residues. CDR3 residues: CSVSLPVDRAAKGLNTEAFF. For the CDR3, the DNA is TGCAGTGTTTCACTACCGGTGGACAGGGCGGCAAAAGGGCTGAACACTGAAGCTTTCTTT.

The chain combines TRBV5-1 with TRBJ2-1; 13 bases map to TRBD2. CDR3 size: 17 residues. Germline-derived CDR1 and CDR2 are SGHRS and YFSETQ. After removal of 1 base from V and 3 bases from J, the junction contained 4 bases not matched to a gene. The CDR3 sequence is CASSLSTSGGSYNEQFF. In DNA form, the CDR3 reads TGCGCCAGCAGCTTGTCGACTAGCGGGGGGAGCTACAATGAGCAGTTCTTC.

The chain couples TRBV28 to TRBJ1-2; D remains ambiguous. Trimming removed 8 bases at V and 4 bases at J, with 8 bases between. The CDR3 loop spans 11 amino acids. CDR1 and CDR2 (germline): MDHEN, SYDVKM. CDR3 nucleotide sequence: TGTGCCAGCGGCAGGACCTATGGCTACACCTTC. Translating gives CASGRTYGYTF.